The subject of this entry is one T cell receptor (beta chain). The entry originates in a study of cytomegalovirus exposure and HLA in healthy donors. In the PCR, 60 Vbeta and 13 Jbeta primers were used. Some clones are missing from TCRdb's copy, which holds only in-frame ones; the method was immunoSEQ multiplex PCR. The table includes around 140,000 clones, 83% detected once. CDR3 length: 12 amino acids. The germline CDR1 and CDR2 sequences are LNHNV and YYDKDF (reference sequence). V lost 3 bases and J lost 4, with 4 bases in between. The receptor comes from a man in his forties in good health and CMV-seronegative. The material sequenced was PBMCs. The chain links TRBV15 to TRBJ1-5; D not certain. The CDR3 coding sequence is TGTGCCACCAGCAGTGAGAATCAGCCCCAGCATTTT. Protein sequence: CATSSENQPQHF.